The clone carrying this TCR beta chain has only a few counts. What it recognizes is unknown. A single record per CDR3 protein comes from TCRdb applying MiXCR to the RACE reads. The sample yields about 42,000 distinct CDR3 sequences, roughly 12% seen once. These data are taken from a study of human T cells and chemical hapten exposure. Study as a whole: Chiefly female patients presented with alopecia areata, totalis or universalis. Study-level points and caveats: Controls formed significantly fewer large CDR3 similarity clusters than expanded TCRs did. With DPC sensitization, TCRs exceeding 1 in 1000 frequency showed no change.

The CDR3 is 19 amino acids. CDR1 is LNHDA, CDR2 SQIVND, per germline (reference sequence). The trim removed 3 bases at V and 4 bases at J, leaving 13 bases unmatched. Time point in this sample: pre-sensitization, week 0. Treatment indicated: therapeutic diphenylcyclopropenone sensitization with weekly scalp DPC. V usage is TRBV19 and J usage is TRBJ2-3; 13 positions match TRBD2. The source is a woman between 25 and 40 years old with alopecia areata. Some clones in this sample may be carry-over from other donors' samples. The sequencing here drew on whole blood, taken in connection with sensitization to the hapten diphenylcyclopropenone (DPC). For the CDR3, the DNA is TGTGCCAGTAGTATTCAACCCGTCGGACTAGCGGGAGAGGCAGATACGCAGTATTTT. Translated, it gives CASSIQPVGLAGEADTQYF. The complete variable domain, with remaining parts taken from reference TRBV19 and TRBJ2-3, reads DGGITQSPKYLFRKEGQNVTLSCEQNLNHDAMYWYRQDPGQGLRLIYYSQIVNDFQKGDIAEGYSVSREKKESFPLTVTSAQKNPTAFYLCASSIQPVGLAGEADTQYFGPGTRLTVL.